This T cell receptor beta chain came from a study of blood T cell repertoires in COVID-19. TCRdb's copy holds only in-frame clones and misses some; the assay was immunoSEQ multiplex PCR. Of under 250,000 clones in the sample, about 80% were seen once. The sequence derives from a woman aged 55-69 years with acute or convalescent COVID-19. The sequenced sample was peripheral blood.

The CDR3 DNA is TGCAGCGTTGAAGACCTAAACTGTGGTGCTTTCTTT. This sequence encodes CSVEDLNCGAFF. The rearrangement uses TRBV29-1 and TRBJ1-1, with D uncertain. V lost 0 bases and J lost 11, with 13 bases in between. This CDR3 contains 12 residues. Germline CDR1 is SQVTM and CDR2 is ANQGSEA.